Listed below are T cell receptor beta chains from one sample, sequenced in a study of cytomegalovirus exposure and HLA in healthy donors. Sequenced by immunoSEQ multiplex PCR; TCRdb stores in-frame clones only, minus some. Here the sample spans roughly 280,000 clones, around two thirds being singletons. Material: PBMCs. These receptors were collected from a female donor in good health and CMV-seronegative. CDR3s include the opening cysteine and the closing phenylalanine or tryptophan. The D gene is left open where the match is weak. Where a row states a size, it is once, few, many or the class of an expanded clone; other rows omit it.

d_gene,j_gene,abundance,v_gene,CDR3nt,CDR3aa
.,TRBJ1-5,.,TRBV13,TGTGCCAGCAGCTCCACCCTTGCGGGGAATCAGCCCCAGCATTTT,CASSSTLAGNQPQHF
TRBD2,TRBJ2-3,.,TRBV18,TGTGCCAGCTCACTTGGACTAGCGGTGGGTTACACAGATACGCAGTATTTT,CASSLGLAVGYTDTQYF
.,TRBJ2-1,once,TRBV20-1,TGCAGTGCTAGAGATGGCGGGTTGGAGTTCTTC,CSARDGGLEFF
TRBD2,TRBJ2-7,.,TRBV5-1,TGCGCCAGCAGCTTGGGACTAGCGGGAATCTACGAGCAGTACTTC,CASSLGLAGIYEQYF
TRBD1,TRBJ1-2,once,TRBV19,TGTGCCAGTAGTAATCCGACAGGGGGCTACACCTTC,CASSNPTGGYTF
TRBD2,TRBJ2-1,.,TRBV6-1,TGTGCCAGCGAGATCGGGAGGGCGGCCTACAATGAGCAGTTCTTC,CASEIGRAAYNEQFF
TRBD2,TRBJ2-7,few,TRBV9,TGTGCCAGCAGCGTAAGTAGCGGGAGCTACGAGCAGTACTTC,CASSVSSGSYEQYF
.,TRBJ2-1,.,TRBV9,TGTGCCAGCAGCGTAGGGAGTGTGCAATTCTTC,CASSVGSVQFF
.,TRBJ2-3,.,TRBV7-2,TGTGCCAGCAGCTTAGCTTATGGCGATACGCAGTATTTT,CASSLAYGDTQYF
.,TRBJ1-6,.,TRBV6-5,TGTGCCAGCAGCCGCGGACTCCTGAGGTCACCCCTCCACTTT,CASSRGLLRSPLHF
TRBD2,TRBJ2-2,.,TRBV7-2,TGTGCCAGCAGCGGTAGCGGGAGGGTTGCCGGGGAGCTGTTTTTT,CASSGSGRVAGELFF
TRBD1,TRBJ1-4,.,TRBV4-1,TGCGCCAGCAGTCAATCCGGGACAGACACAACTAATGAAAAACTGTTTTTT,CASSQSGTDTTNEKLFF
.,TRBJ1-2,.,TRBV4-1,TGCGCCAGCAGCCAAGACTATGATGGCTACACCTTC,CASSQDYDGYTF
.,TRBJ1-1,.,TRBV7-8,TGTGCCAGCAGCTCCCACCCTACTCCGGCTGAAGCTTTCTTT,CASSSHPTPAEAFF
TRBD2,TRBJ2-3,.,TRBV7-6,TGTGCCAGCAGCCCAGCTTTAGCGGGCCCCACAGATACGCAGTATTTT,CASSPALAGPTDTQYF
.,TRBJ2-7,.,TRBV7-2,TGTGCCAGCAGCTTCAACAAAGCGGGCGAGCAGTACTTC,CASSFNKAGEQYF
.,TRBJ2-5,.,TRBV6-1,TGTGCCAGCAGGACGGACTGGAATCAAGAGACCCAGTACTTC,CASRTDWNQETQYF
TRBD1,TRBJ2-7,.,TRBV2,TGTGCCAGTATGCCCCGGGACAGCTCCTACGAGCAGTACTTC,CASMPRDSSYEQYF
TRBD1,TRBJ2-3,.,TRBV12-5,TGTGCTAGTGCCGAGGGACAGGGTTGGGCAGATACGCAGTATTTT,CASAEGQGWADTQYF
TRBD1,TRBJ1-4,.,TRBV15,TGTGCCACCAGCAGAGCTCAGTTGGACAGGGGTGTTGAAAAACTGTTTTTT,CATSRAQLDRGVEKLFF
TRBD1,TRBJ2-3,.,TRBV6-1,TGTGCCAGCAGCGATCTACAGGGGAGCACAGATACGCAGTATTTT,CASSDLQGSTDTQYF
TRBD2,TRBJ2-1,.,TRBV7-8,TGTGCCAGCAGGAAACGGACTAGCGGGAGCTCCTACAATGAGCAGTTCTTC,CASRKRTSGSSYNEQFF
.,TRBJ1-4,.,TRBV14,TGTGCCAGCAGCCAAGGGCCCAAGACCGCTCGGGTTTTT,CASSQGPKTARVF
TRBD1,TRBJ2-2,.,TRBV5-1,TGCGCCAGCAGCCACTCGGGACAGGGGCAGCGGGAGCTGTTTTTT,CASSHSGQGQRELFF
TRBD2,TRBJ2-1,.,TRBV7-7,TGTGCTAGCAGCCAGGGTAGCGGGAGCTCCTACAATGAGCAGTTCTTC,CASSQGSGSSYNEQFF
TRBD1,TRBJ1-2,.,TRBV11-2,TGTGCCAGCACTAAGGGACAGGGGTTAAGCTATGGCTACACCTTC,CASTKGQGLSYGYTF
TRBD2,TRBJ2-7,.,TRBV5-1,TGCGCCAGCAGCTTGGTCCTAGCGGGAGCTTCCTCCTACGAGCAGTACTTC,CASSLVLAGASSYEQYF
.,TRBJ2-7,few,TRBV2,TGTGCCAGCAGTGAAGCGACGCCGGGATATAGCTACGAGCAGTACTTC,CASSEATPGYSYEQYF
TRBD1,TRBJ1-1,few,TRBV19,TGTGCCAGTAAAAAGTTTAGACAGGGCCCGCACGAAGCTTTCTTT,CASKKFRQGPHEAFF
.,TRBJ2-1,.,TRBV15,TGTGCCACCAGCCTCGAGGAGGGGGGGTACAATGAGCAGTTCTTC,CATSLEEGGYNEQFF
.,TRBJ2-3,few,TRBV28,TGTGCCAGCAGACTTCGGACAGCACTCACAGATACGCAGTATTTT,CASRLRTALTDTQYF
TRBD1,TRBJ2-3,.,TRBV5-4,TGTGCCAGCAGCCCCCGGCAGGGACAGACCACAGATACGCAGTATTTT,CASSPRQGQTTDTQYF
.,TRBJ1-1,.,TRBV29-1,TGCAGCGTTGGACGGATTATGGCCGGGGCTGAAGCTTTCTTT,CSVGRIMAGAEAFF
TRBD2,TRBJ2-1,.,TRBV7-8,TGTGCCAGCAGCTTAGTAGCGACTAGCGGGAGAAACTCCTACAATGAGCAGTTCTTC,CASSLVATSGRNSYNEQFF
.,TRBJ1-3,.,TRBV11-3,TGTGCCAGCAGCTCGAAGGGAGTCCGAAACACCATATATTTT,CASSSKGVRNTIYF
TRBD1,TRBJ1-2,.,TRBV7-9,TGTTCCAGCAGCCCTCGAGAGGGGGCGGGCTACACCTTC,CSSSPREGAGYTF